These 6 T cell receptor beta chains share one sample of origin, sequenced in a study of human T cells and chemical hapten exposure. From the RACE reads, TCRdb called clonotypes with MiXCR, one entry per CDR3 protein. The data show tens of thousands of distinct CDR3 sequences, 8.5% to 10% seen once. Indicated time point: patch test 2, 6 weeks after DPC sensitization. Regarding treatment: therapeutic diphenylcyclopropenone sensitization with weekly scalp DPC. It was from unfractionated whole blood that total RNA was extracted. Sequencing used whole blood, obtained in connection with sensitization to the hapten diphenylcyclopropenone (DPC). Every receptor here comes from a woman in her 30s with alopecia areata. Some clones in this sample may be carry-over from other donors' samples.

This clonotype was found many times. The V gene is TRBV28, the J gene TRBJ1-4; D call uncertain. The CDR3 is made up of 13 amino acids. The germline V gene has CDR1 MDHEN and CDR2 SYDVKM. Trimming removed 4 bases at V and 3 bases at J, with 6 bases between. CDR3 sequence reads: CASSWSSNEKLFF. The CDR3 coding sequence is TGTGCCAGCAGTTGGAGTTCTAATGAAAAACTGTTTTTT.

This clonotype was detected a few times. This chain uses TRBV11-2 with TRBJ2-5; perhaps TRBD2 as D (7 bases). The CDR3 has 18 amino acids. Germline CDR1 reads SGHAT; CDR2 reads FQNNGV. The V end was cut by 3 bases, the J end by 2 bases, with 22 bases between. CDR3 in amino acids: CASSLGVDAGAFQETQYF. The DNA of the CDR3 is TGTGCCAGCAGCTTGGGTGTGGACGCGGGGGCCTTTCAAGAGACCCAGTACTTC.

This sequence joins TRBV5-1 and TRBJ2-7; weak D call: TRBD2 (7 bases). V lost 6 bases and J lost 7, with 17 bases in between. Germline values: CDR1 SGHRS, CDR2 YFSETQ. This CDR3 contains 13 residues. CDR3 nucleotide sequence: TGCGCCAGCATGGGGGGGCGAAAGCTGGAGCAGTACTTC. Its protein is CASMGGRKLEQYF.

The chain links TRBV12-3 or TRBV12-4 to TRBJ2-1; 14 bases agree with TRBD2. V lost 7 bases, J lost 4 bases, and 15 bases stayed unmatched. CDR3 length: 19 residues. The CDR3 here is CASISHSGTSGGLYNEQFF. CDR3 nucleotides: TGTGCCAGCATCTCGCATTCGGGGACTAGCGGGGGCCTTTACAATGAGCAGTTCTTC.

This clonotype was observed many times. The rearrangement links TRBV6-6 to TRBJ1-5; no firm D call. V was cut by 4 bases and J by 4 bases, with 11 bases left in between. The CDR3 sequence is 14 residues long. Germline CDR1 is MNHNY and CDR2 is SVGAGI (reference sequence). This CDR3 reads CASSSFTGNQPQHF. The CDR3 DNA reads as TGTGCCAGCAGTTCCTTCACGGGAAATCAGCCCCAGCATTTT.

The chain links TRBV5-4 to TRBJ2-2; 9 positions match TRBD1. The CDR3 is 16 amino acids. CDR1 SGHNT and CDR2 YYREEE come from the germline V gene (reference sequence). V lost 0 bases, J lost 3 bases, and 3 bases stayed unmatched. This CDR3 is CASSLGGQGYTGELFF. DNA of the CDR3: TGTGCCAGCAGCTTGGGGGGACAGGGCTACACCGGGGAGCTGTTTTTT. Using reference TRBV5-4 and TRBJ2-2 for the parts outside the CDR3, the full variable domain is ETGVTQSPTHLIKTRGQQVTLRCSSQSGHNTVSWYQQALGQGPQFIFQYYREEENGRGNFPPRFSGLQFPNYSSELNVNALELDDSALYLCASSLGGQGYTGELFFGEGSRLTVL.